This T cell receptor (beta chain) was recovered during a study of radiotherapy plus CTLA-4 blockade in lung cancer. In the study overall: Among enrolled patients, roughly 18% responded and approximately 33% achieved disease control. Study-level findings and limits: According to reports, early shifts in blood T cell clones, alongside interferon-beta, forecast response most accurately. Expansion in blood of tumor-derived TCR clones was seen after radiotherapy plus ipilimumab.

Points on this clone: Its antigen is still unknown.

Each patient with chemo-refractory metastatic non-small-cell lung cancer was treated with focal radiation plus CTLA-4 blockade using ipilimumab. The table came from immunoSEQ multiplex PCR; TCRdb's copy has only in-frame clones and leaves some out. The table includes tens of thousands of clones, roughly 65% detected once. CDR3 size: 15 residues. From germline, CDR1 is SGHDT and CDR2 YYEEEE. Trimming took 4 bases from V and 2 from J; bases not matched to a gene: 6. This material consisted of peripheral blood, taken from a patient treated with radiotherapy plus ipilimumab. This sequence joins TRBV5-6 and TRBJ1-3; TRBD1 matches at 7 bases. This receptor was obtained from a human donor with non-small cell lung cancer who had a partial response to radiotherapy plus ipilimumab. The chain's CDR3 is CASSREGATGNTIYF. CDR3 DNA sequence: TGTGCCAGCAGCCGAGAGGGGGCGACTGGAAACACCATATATTTT.